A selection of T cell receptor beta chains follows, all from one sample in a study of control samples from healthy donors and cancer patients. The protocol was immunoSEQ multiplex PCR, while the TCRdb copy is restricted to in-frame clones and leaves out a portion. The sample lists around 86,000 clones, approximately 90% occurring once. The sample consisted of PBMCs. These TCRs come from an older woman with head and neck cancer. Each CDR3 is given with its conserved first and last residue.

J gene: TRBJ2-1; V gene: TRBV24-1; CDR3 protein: CATQSGGYNEQFF
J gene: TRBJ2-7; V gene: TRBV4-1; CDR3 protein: CASSQGRDNSYEQYF
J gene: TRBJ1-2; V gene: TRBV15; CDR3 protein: CATSRDRTAADYGYTF
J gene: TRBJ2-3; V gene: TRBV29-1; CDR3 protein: CSVDAAAGGDTQYF
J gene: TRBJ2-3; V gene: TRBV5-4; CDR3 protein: CASSSGASGIRTDTQYF
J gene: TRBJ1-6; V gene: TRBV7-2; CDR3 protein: CASSHSGPPNNSPLHF
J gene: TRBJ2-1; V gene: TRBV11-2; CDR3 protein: CASSLGGPGHFSYNEQFF
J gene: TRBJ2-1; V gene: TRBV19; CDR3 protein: CASSIGGSSGSNEQFF
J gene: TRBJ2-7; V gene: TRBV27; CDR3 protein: CASMTSGRHEQYF
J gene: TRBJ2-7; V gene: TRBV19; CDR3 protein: CATRAAGTHSYEQYF
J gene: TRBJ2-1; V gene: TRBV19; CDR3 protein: CASSKASGHNEQFF
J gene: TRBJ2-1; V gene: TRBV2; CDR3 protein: CASSQYNEQFF